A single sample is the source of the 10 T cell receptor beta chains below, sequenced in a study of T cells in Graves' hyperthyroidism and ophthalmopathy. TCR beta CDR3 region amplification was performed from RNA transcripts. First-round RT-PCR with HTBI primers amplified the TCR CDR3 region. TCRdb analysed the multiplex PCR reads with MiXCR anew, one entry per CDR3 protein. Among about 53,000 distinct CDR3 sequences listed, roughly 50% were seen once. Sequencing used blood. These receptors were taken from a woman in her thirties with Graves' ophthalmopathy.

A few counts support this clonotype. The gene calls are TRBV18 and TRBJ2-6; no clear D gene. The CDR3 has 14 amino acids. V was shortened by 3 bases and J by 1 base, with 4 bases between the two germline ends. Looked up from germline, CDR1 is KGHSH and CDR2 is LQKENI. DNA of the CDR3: TGTGCCAGCTCACCCCAATCTGGGGCCAACGTCCTGACTTTC. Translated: CASSPQSGANVLTF.

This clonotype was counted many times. The CDR3, as DNA: TGTGCCAGCAGCCCAGCTAGCGGGAGGGTATCAGATACGCAGTATTTT. Protein product: CASSPASGRVSDTQYF. The chain uses TRBV7-3 and TRBJ2-3, with 12 nucleotides matching TRBD2. The germline CDR1 and CDR2 sequences are SGHTA and FQGTGA. Trimming at V came to 5 bases and at J to 4 bases, leaving 7 bases not matched to a gene. This CDR3 is built from 16 residues.

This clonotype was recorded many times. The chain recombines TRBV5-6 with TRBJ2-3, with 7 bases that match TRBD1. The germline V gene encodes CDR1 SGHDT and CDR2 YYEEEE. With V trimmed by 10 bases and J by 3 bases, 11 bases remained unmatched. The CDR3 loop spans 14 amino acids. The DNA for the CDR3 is TGTGCCTCCCGGGGCGTCAGGGGGACAGATACGCAGTATTTT. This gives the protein CASRGVRGTDTQYF. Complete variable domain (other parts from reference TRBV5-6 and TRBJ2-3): DAGVTQSPTHLIKTRGQQVTLRCSPKSGHDTVSWYQQALGQGPQFIFQYYEEEERQRGNFPDRFSGHQFPNYSSELNVNALLLGDSALYLCASRGVRGTDTQYFGPGTRLTVL.

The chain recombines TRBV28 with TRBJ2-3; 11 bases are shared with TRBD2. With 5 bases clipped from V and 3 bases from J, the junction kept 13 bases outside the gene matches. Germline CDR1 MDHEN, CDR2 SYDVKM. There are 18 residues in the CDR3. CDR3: CASSLPPGSGRGTDTQYF. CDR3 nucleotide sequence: TGTGCCAGCAGTCTCCCCCCGGGTAGCGGGAGGGGAACAGATACGCAGTATTTT. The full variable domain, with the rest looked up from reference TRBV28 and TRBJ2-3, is DVKVTQSSRYLVKRTGEKVFLECVQDMDHENMFWYRQDPGLGLRLIYFSYDVKMKEKGDIPEGYSVSREKKERFSLILESASTNQTSMYLCASSLPPGSGRGTDTQYFGPGTRLTVL.

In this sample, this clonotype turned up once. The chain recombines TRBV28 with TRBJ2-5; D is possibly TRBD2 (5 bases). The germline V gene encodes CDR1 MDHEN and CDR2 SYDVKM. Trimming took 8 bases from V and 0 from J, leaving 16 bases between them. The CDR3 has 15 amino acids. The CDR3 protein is CASLKRGKDQETQYF. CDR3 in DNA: TGTGCCAGCCTTAAACGGGGAAAGGACCAAGAGACCCAGTACTTC.

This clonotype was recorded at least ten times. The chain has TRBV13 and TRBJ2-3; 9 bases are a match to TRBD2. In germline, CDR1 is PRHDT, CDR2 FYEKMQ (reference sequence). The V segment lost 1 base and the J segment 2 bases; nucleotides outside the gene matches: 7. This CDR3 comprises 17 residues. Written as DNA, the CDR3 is TGTGCCAGCAGCTTAGTCGGTAGCGGGAGACTCACAGATACGCAGTATTTT. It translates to CASSLVGSGRLTDTQYF.

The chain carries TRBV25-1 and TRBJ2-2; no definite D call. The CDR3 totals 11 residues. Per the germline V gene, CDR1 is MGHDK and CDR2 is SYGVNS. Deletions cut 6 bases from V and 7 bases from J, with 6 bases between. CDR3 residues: CASSVLGELFF. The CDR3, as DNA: TGTGCCAGCAGCGTTCTCGGGGAGCTGTTTTTT.

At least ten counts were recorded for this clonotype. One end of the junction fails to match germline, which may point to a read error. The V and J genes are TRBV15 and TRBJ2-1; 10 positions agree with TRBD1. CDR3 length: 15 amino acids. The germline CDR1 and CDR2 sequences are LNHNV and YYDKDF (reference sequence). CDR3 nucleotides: TGTGCCACCAGCCCAGACAGGGGGCCGTACAATGGGCAGTTCTTC. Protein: CATSPDRGPYNGQFF.

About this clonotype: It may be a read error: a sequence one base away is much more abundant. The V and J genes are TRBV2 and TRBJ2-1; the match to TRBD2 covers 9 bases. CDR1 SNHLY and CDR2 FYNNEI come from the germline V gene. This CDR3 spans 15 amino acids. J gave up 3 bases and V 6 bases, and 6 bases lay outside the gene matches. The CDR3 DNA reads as TGTGCCAGCAGCCAAGAGACTAGCGGCTACAATGAGCAGTTCTTC. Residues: CASSQETSGYNEQFF.

CDR3 in amino acids: CASSLIPPRKGQGGAYEQYF. As DNA, the CDR3 is TGTGCCAGCAGCTTAATTCCCCCTAGAAAGGGACAGGGGGGGGCCTACGAGCAGTACTTC. The rearrangement joins TRBV7-8 to TRBJ2-7; TRBD1 matches 11 bases. V was clipped by 2 bases and J by 2 bases; unmatched bases: 17. The germline CDR1 and CDR2 sequences are SGHVS and FQNEAQ. The CDR3 has 20 residues.